This TCR beta chain was captured by sequencing in a study of shared clonotypes between healthy human individuals. Study-wide findings and caveats: Clonotype sharing levels among donors were expected to vary with sequencing depth.

Here immunoSEQ multiplex PCR was the method, and the copy in TCRdb shows in-frame clones only, minus some. Among 450,000 to 500,000 clones listed, around 80% were seen once. Concerning this clone itself: Its antigen is unknown.

The donors, healthy adults who were HIV-negative, had experienced no recent acute infections or vaccinations. Donors comprised only Caucasian adults living in Nashville, Tennessee. The material sequenced was PBMCs. The TCR comes from a woman aged 40 to 50 in good health. Some clones in this sample may be carry-over from other donors' samples.

The CDR3 here is CASSPLADRGGKNIQYF. DNA of the CDR3: TGTGCCAGCTCACCACTAGCGGACAGGGGAGGCAAAAACATTCAGTACTTC. The rearrangement links TRBV18 to TRBJ2-4; 9 bases align to TRBD1. Trimming removed 1 base from V and 3 bases from J; junction bases left unmatched: 7. Germline CDR1 KGHSH, CDR2 LQKENI. The CDR3 covers 17 residues.